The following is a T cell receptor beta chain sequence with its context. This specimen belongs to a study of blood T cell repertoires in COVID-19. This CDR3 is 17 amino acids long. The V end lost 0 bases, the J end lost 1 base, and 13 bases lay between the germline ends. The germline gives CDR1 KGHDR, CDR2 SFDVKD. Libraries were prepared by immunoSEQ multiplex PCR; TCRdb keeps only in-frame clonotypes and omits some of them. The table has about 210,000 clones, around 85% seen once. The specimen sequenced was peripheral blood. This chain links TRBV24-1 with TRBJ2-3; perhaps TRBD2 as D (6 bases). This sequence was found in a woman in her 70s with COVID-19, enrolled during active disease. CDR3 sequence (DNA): TGTGCCACCAGTGATTTGAAACCGGGGGTGGGCACAGATACGCAGTATTTT. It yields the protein CATSDLKPGVGTDTQYF.